Listed here is a single TCR beta chain. Its target antigen remains unknown. No clone much larger than this one lies a single base away; base qualities are absent. In the ViraFEST assay, PBMC were stimulated with viral peptide pools, and TCR sequencing was then used to find antigen-specific CD4+ T cell clonotypes based on their expansion. After more than 9 days of culture, CD4+ T cells were isolated with the EasySep CD4+ T cell isolation kit. The absence of prior SARS-CoV-2 infection in healthy vaccine recipients was confirmed by negative nucleocapsid antibodies before and after vaccination. Each well held 2 million to 2.5 million PBMC cultured in IMDM containing approximately 5.3% human AB serum, 8 to 10 IU/ml IL-2 and gentamicin, along with roughly 10 ug/ml peptides. Half of the culture medium was replaced with fresh IL-2-containing medium on days 3 and 7. Unless noted otherwise, every peptide stimulation condition was cultured in triplicate wells. Using Ficoll-Paque Plus gradient centrifugation, PBMC were separated from whole blood and then either used fresh or cryopreserved at -140C. Overlapping peptide pools spanned the spike proteins of SARS-CoV-2 and the common cold coronaviruses HCoV-NL63, HCoV-OC43 and HCoV-229E. The QIAamp micro DNA kit was used to extract genomic DNA from the cultured CD4+ T cells.

The sample belongs to a study of vaccination effects on CD4 cells after COVID-19 (dated 2022 in TCRdb). Turning to the overall study: Two doses of either the BNT162b2 or the mRNA-1273 mRNA SARS-CoV-2 vaccine were administered to participants. A total of 10 COVID-19 convalescent patients and a handful of SARS-CoV-2-naive healthy vaccine recipients were included in the full study. SARS-CoV-2 spike-specific CD4+ TCR repertoires from before and after mRNA vaccination were compared in COVID-19 convalescent patients and in infection-naive vaccine recipients. Cultures from other donors in the study were sequenced using the Oncomine TCR Beta short-read assay on an Illumina iSeq 100. Broader findings and caveats from the paper: In healthy vaccine recipients, vaccine-induced clones were almost all SARS-CoV-2 mono-reactive, with only 1 of 255 cross-reactive with common cold coronaviruses. Marked clonal contraction was observed in both infection-induced and vaccine-induced clones at late post-vaccination timepoints, consistent with waning T cell responses. The study was limited by a small number of convalescent patients, and early post-infection timepoints were lacking.

Library method: the immunoSEQ multiplex PCR assay. DNA from the cultured and isolated CD4+ T cells underwent TCR beta CDR3 sequencing. The authors' analysis ran thus. Non-productive TCR sequences were removed and reads were trimmed to the CDR3 region, keeping CDR3s of at least 7 amino acids. Antigen-specific clonotypes were identified with the MANAFEST web app by comparing expansion in peptide wells against reference cultures. To count as positive, a clone had to show expansion at FDR<0.05 compared with the reference and with all other wells, an odds ratio above 5, and a frequency above 0.1% in two replicate wells. A clonotype was called cross-reactive if it was significantly expanded both in SARS-CoV-2 spike wells and in at least one common cold coronavirus spike condition. Using the stringdist R package, CDR3 similarity was measured by Levenshtein distance, and unrooted trees were constructed with ape in R 3.6.1. TCRdb took over this immuneACCESS table, retaining in-frame rearrangements with V and J assigned. Such tables are incomplete; in checked studies, under half of the missing clones stem from an unresolved V gene, and the remainder is unexplained. V and J calls and clone size are copied from that table; D and trimming were computed from the DNA. The sample table contains 70,000 or so clones; only one count was recorded for around 74% of them. 2.5% to 3.5% of the sample is in the top ten clones.

V is shortened by 6 bases, J by 2 bases, and the region joining them spans 12 bases. Measured from the cysteine to the phenylalanine, the CDR3 is 14 residues long. The entry retains the CDR3 DNA only, 42 bases that are in frame from base 1. The CDR1 and CDR2 encoded by the germline V gene (reference sequence) are MNHEY and SMNVEV. The sequence was collected from a human donor who received a COVID-19 vaccine. Recombination joined TRBV27 with TRBJ2-3; a weak D assignment points to TRBD1 (5 bases agree). The sample in question was CD4+ T cells from PBMCs cultured with HCoV-NL63 spike peptides, obtained before COVID-19 vaccination. According to the study, the label for this sample's cell subset or site signals: HCoV-NL63 spike overlapping peptide pool stimulation. The sequenced DNA is TGTGCCAGCAGAAGGGGCACTATCACAGATACGCAGTATTTT. Its amino acids are CASRRGTITDTQYF.